This is a list of T cell receptor beta chains from one sample in a study of blood T cell repertoires in COVID-19. Assay: immunoSEQ multiplex PCR; the TCRdb copy retains only in-frame clones and omits some. In the table there are about 160,000 clones, roughly 86% of which are singletons. Sequencing used peripheral blood. The source is a man in his forties who had recovered from COVID-19. Both conserved end residues are part of each CDR3. A D gene is named only where the DNA matches it firmly. Clone size, where shown, is once, few, many, or a class for clones that have expanded.

TRBD1 TRBJ1-6 TRBV28 NA TGTGCCAGCAGGGGACAGAATTCACCCCTCCACTTT CASRGQNSPLHF
NA TRBJ2-5 TRBV6-2/TRBV6-3 NA TGTGCCAGCAGTCGGACAGTGGGTGAGACCCAGTACTTC CASSRTVGETQYF
NA TRBJ2-3 TRBV27 once TGTGCCAGCAGAACCCGACTAGTTACGCTGCCGGATACGCAGTATTTT CASRTRLVTLPDTQYF
TRBD2 TRBJ2-5 TRBV19 NA TGTGCCAGTATCGGGACTAGCCTAGAGACCCAGTACTTC CASIGTSLETQYF
NA TRBJ2-7 TRBV2 NA TGTGCCAGCAGTCTAACGGTGTCGGTTGAGCAGTACTTC CASSLTVSVEQYF
NA TRBJ2-5 TRBV24-1 NA TGTGCCACCAGTGCCCCAGGGGCGGCCCAAGAGACCCAGTACTTC CATSAPGAAQETQYF
NA TRBJ1-5 TRBV30 NA TGTGCCTGGAACTCGGAGGGCAATCAGCCCCAGCATTTT CAWNSEGNQPQHF
NA TRBJ1-2 TRBV6-5 NA TGTGCCGGCAGGGGTGGGGAGTTGAACTATGGCTACACCTTC CAGRGGELNYGYTF
TRBD2 TRBJ2-1 TRBV9 NA TGTGCCAGCAGCGTAAGCGGGAGGGGATACAATGAGCAGTTCTTC CASSVSGRGYNEQFF
TRBD1 TRBJ2-7 TRBV30 once TGTGCCTGGAGTTCCGGGACAGGGGTTGCGTACGAGCAGTACTTC CAWSSGTGVAYEQYF
TRBD2 TRBJ2-7 TRBV4-3 many TGCGCCAGCAGCCAAGAAGGGACTAGCGGGGAACAGTACTTC CASSQEGTSGEQYF
NA TRBJ2-1 TRBV7-9 NA TGTGCCAGCAGCCCCCCCGTCTACAATGAGCAGTTCTTC CASSPPVYNEQFF
NA TRBJ2-3 TRBV7-2 NA TGTGCCAGCAGCTTGGGGGGAGGTCCAGATACGCAGTATTTT CASSLGGGPDTQYF
TRBD1 TRBJ1-4 TRBV3-1/TRBV3-2 NA TGTGCCAGCAGCCCTCCCTATAGGGACAGGGCTGAAAAACTGTTTTTT CASSPPYRDRAEKLFF
NA TRBJ1-2 TRBV15 NA TGTGCCACCAGCCCTCGTCGGGGGAGCTATGGCTACACCTTC CATSPRRGSYGYTF
NA TRBJ2-1 TRBV6-5 NA TGTGCCAGCAGCAGGACCGGGGATTATGAGCAGTTCTTC CASSRTGDYEQFF
TRBD1 TRBJ1-1 TRBV10-3 once TGTGCCATCAGGACTCGGACAGGCCCAAACACTGAAGCTTTCTTT CAIRTRTGPNTEAFF
NA TRBJ2-1 TRBV7-2 NA TGTGCCAGCAGCTTTTTCCCACCTGGGGCCGGGAGCTACAATGAGCAGTTCTTC CASSFFPPGAGSYNEQFF
NA TRBJ1-1 TRBV6-1 NA TGTGCCAGCAGTGAGGTCAGGGTCGCTTTCTTT CASSEVRVAFF
NA TRBJ1-5 TRBV19 few TGTGCCAGTAGTATGGGGGGGCAGCGCAATCAGCCCCAGCATTTT CASSMGGQRNQPQHF
TRBD1 TRBJ2-5 TRBV7-7 NA TGTGCTAGCACCTCAGATCTAGGGGGCACAAACCAAGAGACCCAGTACTTC CASTSDLGGTNQETQYF
NA TRBJ1-5 TRBV10-1 once TGCGCCACCTTAAGAGGTCCCAATCAGCCCCAGCATTTT CATLRGPNQPQHF